This T cell receptor (beta chain) was observed in a study of T cell repertoires in cytomegalovirus infection. Across the whole study: An indication of both CMV infection and matching HLA type came from public TCR beta signatures. Overall study findings and caveats: Clonotypes of TCR beta that were HLA-C-restricted and CMV-specific dominated the ex vivo response.

The CDR3 totals 15 residues. The V end was cut by 2 bases, the J end by 5 bases, with 14 bases between. Per germline, CDR1 KGHSH and CDR2 LQKENI. This clonotype was counted only a few times. The antigen remains undetermined. TCRdb re-called the reads with MiXCR, one entry per CDR3 protein. Of about 260,000 distinct CDR3 sequences in the sample, around 15% are singletons; the top ten hold around 9%. The material sequenced was PBMCs. The chain links TRBV18 to TRBJ2-3; D may be TRBD2 (6 bases). This clonotype was sampled from a human donor in good health (CMV status not recorded). Some clones in this sample may be carry-over from other donors' samples. In DNA form, the CDR3 reads TGTGCCAGCTCACCAAGAGGCGGGCGGGAAGATACGCAGTATTTT. This codes for CASSPRGGREDTQYF.